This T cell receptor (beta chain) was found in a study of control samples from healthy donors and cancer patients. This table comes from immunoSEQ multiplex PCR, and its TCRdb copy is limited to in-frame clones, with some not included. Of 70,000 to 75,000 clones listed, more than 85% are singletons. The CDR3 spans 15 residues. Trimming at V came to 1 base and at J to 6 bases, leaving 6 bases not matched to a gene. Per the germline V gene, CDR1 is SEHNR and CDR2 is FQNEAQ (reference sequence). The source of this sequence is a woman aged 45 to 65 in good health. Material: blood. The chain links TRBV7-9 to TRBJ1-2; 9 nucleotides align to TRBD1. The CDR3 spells CASSLGDRDTNGYTF. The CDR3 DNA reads TGTGCCAGCAGCTTAGGGGACAGGGACACTAATGGCTACACCTTC.